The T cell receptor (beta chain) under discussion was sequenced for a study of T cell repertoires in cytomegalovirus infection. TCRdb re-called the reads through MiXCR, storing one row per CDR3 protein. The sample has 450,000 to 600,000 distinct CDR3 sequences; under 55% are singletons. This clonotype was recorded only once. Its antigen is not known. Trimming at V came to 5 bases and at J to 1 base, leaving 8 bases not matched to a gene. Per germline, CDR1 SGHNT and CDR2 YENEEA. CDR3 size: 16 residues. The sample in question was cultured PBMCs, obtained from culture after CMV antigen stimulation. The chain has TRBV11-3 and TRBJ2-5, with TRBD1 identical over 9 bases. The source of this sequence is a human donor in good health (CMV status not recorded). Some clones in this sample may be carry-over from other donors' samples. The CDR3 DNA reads TGTGCCAGCAGCCCCGGGACAGGGTTGGGCCAAGAGACCCAGTACTTC. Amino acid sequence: CASSPGTGLGQETQYF.